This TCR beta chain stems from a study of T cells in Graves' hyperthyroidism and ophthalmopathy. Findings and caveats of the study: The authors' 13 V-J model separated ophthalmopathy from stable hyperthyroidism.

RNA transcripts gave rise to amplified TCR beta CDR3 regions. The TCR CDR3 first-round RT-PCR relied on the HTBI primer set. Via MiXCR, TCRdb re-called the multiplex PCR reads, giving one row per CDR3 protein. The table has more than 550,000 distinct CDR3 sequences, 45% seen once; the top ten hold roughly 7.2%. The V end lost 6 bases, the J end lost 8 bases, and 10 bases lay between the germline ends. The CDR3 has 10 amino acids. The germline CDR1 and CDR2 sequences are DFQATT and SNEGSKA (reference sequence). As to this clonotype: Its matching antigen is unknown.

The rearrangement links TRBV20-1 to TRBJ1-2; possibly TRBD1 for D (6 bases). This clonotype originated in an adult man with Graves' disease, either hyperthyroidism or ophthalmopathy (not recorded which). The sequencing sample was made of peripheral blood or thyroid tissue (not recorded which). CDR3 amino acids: CSAGGAGYTF. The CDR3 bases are TGCAGTGCGGGGGGCGCCGGCTACACCTTC.